This record looks at one T cell receptor beta chain sequence and its context. Its antigen is as yet unknown. Deletions cut 4 bases from V and 0 bases from J, with 17 bases between. Germline V gives CDR1 SGHDT, CDR2 YYEEEE. The CDR3 sequence is 17 residues long. Assay used: immunoSEQ multiplex PCR; TCRdb lists only in-frame clones, some missing. The table has 45,000 to 55,000 clones, around 90% seen once. The data were taken from a study of OX40 agonist ivuxolimab in advanced cancers. Overall study findings and caveats: The investigators did not determine what antigen specificity the expanded peripheral T cells had.

The sequence came from an adult with an advanced solid tumor such as melanoma, head and neck, liver or kidney cancer. Here the sequenced sample was CD4+ or CD8+ T cells sorted from blood, taken in a trial of the OX40 agonist ivuxolimab. The chain has TRBV5-6 and TRBJ2-1, with D uncertain. CDR3 bases: TGTGCCAGCAGCCCCAAGTCTTGGGCCAGCTCCTACAATGAGCAGTTCTTC. Its translation is CASSPKSWASSYNEQFF.